Sequencing of this T cell receptor (beta chain) was carried out in a study of long-term antiretroviral therapy in people with HIV. Overall study results and limits: Missing from the dataset were any data on ART adherence, viral resistance or therapy changes. ART was followed by higher diversity that remained below transplant donor controls.

Germline CDR1 MNHEY, CDR2 SMNVEV (reference sequence). Trimming removed 5 bases from V and 6 bases from J, with 7 bases in between. This CDR3 is 12 amino acids long. In the case of this clone: No antigen is known for it.

immunoSEQ v3.0 was run at survey level. Samples were sequenced targeting roughly 40,000-50,000 T-cell genomes each. The method was immunoSEQ multiplex PCR; TCRdb's version includes in-frame clones alone and lacks a portion of them. The table has some 30,000 clones, 75% to 85% seen once; the top ten hold less than 5.5%. This TCR derives from a man between 18 and 35 years old with HIV. The V gene is TRBV27, the J gene TRBJ2-2; D ambiguous. The sample here was unsorted PBMCs, taken approximately 3.3 years after starting antiretroviral therapy. In DNA form, the CDR3 reads TGTGCCAGCAGTGCCTCGGCCGGGGAGCTGTTTTTT. Amino acids: CASSASAGELFF.